The rows below give T cell receptor beta chains drawn from one sample of a study of PD-L1 blockade in urothelial cancer. The table came from immunoSEQ multiplex PCR; TCRdb's copy has only in-frame clones and leaves some out. The sample carries tens of thousands of clones, about four fifths recorded once. The starting material was PBMCs, obtained around atezolizumab (anti-PD-L1) treatment. These receptors were collected from a man between 65 and 85 years old with urothelial cancer. Each CDR3 is given with its conserved first and last residue. Fields, in order: D gene, clone size, J gene, V gene, CDR3 DNA, CDR3 protein. D genes are given only for firm matches. Clone size, where shown, is once, few, many, or a class for clones that have expanded.

d_call: .; clone_size: .; j_call: TRBJ2-5; v_call: TRBV5-4; cdr3_nt: TGTGCCAGCAGCTTACAGGGAAAAGAGACCCAGTACTTC; cdr3_aa: CASSLQGKETQYF
d_call: TRBD1; clone_size: .; j_call: TRBJ2-3; v_call: TRBV2; cdr3_nt: TGTGCCAGCAGCCTCCAGCGGGGACAGGGGGTAAATACGCAGTATTTT; cdr3_aa: CASSLQRGQGVNTQYF
d_call: TRBD1; clone_size: .; j_call: TRBJ1-5; v_call: TRBV7-6; cdr3_nt: TGTGCCAGCAGCTTAGATGCGGTGACAGGGGGCCCTTCTAATCAGCCCCAGCATTTT; cdr3_aa: CASSLDAVTGGPSNQPQHF
d_call: .; clone_size: .; j_call: TRBJ2-7; v_call: TRBV2; cdr3_nt: TGTGCCAGCAGACAGGTGGCGGGATACGAGCAGTACTTC; cdr3_aa: CASRQVAGYEQYF
d_call: .; clone_size: few; j_call: TRBJ2-3; v_call: TRBV4-1; cdr3_nt: TGCGCCAGCAGCCCGAACAAACAAGGACATACCGCAGAAGATACGCAGTATTTT; cdr3_aa: CASSPNKQGHTAEDTQYF
d_call: .; clone_size: .; j_call: TRBJ2-3; v_call: TRBV19; cdr3_nt: TGTGCCAGTAGTAAGGAGACGGTACTCCCCACAGATACGCAGTATTTT; cdr3_aa: CASSKETVLPTDTQYF
d_call: TRBD1; clone_size: .; j_call: TRBJ1-1; v_call: TRBV5-1; cdr3_nt: TGCGCCAGCAGTTCAAGACAGGGGGTCCCGAACACTGAAGCTTTCTTT; cdr3_aa: CASSSRQGVPNTEAFF
d_call: TRBD1; clone_size: .; j_call: TRBJ2-7; v_call: TRBV2; cdr3_nt: TGTGCCAGCAGGTCCGGGACAGTTTCCTACGAGCAGTACTTC; cdr3_aa: CASRSGTVSYEQYF
d_call: TRBD2; clone_size: .; j_call: TRBJ2-7; v_call: TRBV4-1; cdr3_nt: TGCGCCAGCAGCCCCCGGAGGGCTAGCGGTGAGGGTCAAGAGCAGTACTTC; cdr3_aa: CASSPRRASGEGQEQYF
d_call: TRBD1; clone_size: .; j_call: TRBJ2-5; v_call: TRBV2; cdr3_nt: TGTGCCAGCAGCCGGGGGGGGACAGGGGGCGGCGAGACCCAGTACTTC; cdr3_aa: CASSRGGTGGGETQYF
d_call: TRBD2; clone_size: .; j_call: TRBJ2-5; v_call: TRBV6-5; cdr3_nt: TGTGCCAGCAGTACGCGGGGGGCCCAAGAGACCCAGTACTTC; cdr3_aa: CASSTRGAQETQYF
d_call: .; clone_size: .; j_call: TRBJ2-1; v_call: TRBV5-1; cdr3_nt: TGCGCCAGCAGCTTGACAGGGGCTTCCCGCGGGACTGAGCAGTTCTTC; cdr3_aa: CASSLTGASRGTEQFF
d_call: .; clone_size: .; j_call: TRBJ2-1; v_call: TRBV27; cdr3_nt: TGTGCCAGCCGGGCGGGGTTGAACAATGAGCAGTTCTTC; cdr3_aa: CASRAGLNNEQFF
d_call: TRBD1; clone_size: many; j_call: TRBJ1-6; v_call: TRBV28; cdr3_nt: TGTGCCAGCAGTAGGGGGCAGCTTTCGCGACCCCTCCACTTT; cdr3_aa: CASSRGQLSRPLHF
d_call: TRBD1; clone_size: .; j_call: TRBJ2-7; v_call: TRBV6-5; cdr3_nt: TGTGCCAGCAGTCCGGACAGGGGCTTTTCCTACGAGCAGTACTTC; cdr3_aa: CASSPDRGFSYEQYF
d_call: TRBD2; clone_size: .; j_call: TRBJ2-5; v_call: TRBV13; cdr3_nt: TGTGCCAGCAGCATCACAAGGACTAGCGGGGTGCGAAACCTTCAAGAGACCCAGTACTTC; cdr3_aa: CASSITRTSGVRNLQETQYF
d_call: TRBD1; clone_size: .; j_call: TRBJ2-5; v_call: TRBV5-4; cdr3_nt: TGTGCCAGCAGCTTGGGACAGGGGCAAGAGACCCAGTACTTC; cdr3_aa: CASSLGQGQETQYF
d_call: .; clone_size: once; j_call: TRBJ1-4; v_call: TRBV30; cdr3_nt: TGTGCCTGGAGTGGAACAGTTGAAAAACTGTTTTTT; cdr3_aa: CAWSGTVEKLFF
d_call: .; clone_size: .; j_call: TRBJ1-2; v_call: TRBV7-2; cdr3_nt: TGTGCCAGCAGTCCCGACAGGAACTATGGCTACACCTTC; cdr3_aa: CASSPDRNYGYTF
d_call: .; clone_size: .; j_call: TRBJ1-1; v_call: TRBV19; cdr3_nt: TGTGCCAGTAGTATAGCGGTCAGCGCCATGAACACTGAAGCTTTCTTT; cdr3_aa: CASSIAVSAMNTEAFF
d_call: .; clone_size: .; j_call: TRBJ2-2; v_call: TRBV10-3; cdr3_nt: TGTGCCAGCAAGGACATCCGGTCGAGCGGGGAGCTGTTTTTT; cdr3_aa: CASKDIRSSGELFF
d_call: .; clone_size: .; j_call: TRBJ1-1; v_call: TRBV5-1; cdr3_nt: TGCGCCAGCAGCTTCGGTACCAGGGACACTGAAGCTTTCTTT; cdr3_aa: CASSFGTRDTEAFF
d_call: .; clone_size: few; j_call: TRBJ1-1; v_call: TRBV23-1; cdr3_nt: TGCGCCAGCAGTCAATCGGCCGGAGGCACTGAAGCTTTCTTT; cdr3_aa: CASSQSAGGTEAFF
d_call: .; clone_size: .; j_call: TRBJ2-2; v_call: TRBV2; cdr3_nt: TGTGCCAGCAGTGAAGCGGCAGAGAACACCGGGGAGCTGTTTTTT; cdr3_aa: CASSEAAENTGELFF
d_call: TRBD2; clone_size: .; j_call: TRBJ2-5; v_call: TRBV4-2; cdr3_nt: TGTGCCAGCAGCCAAGTAGCGGGGGGGCCGCAGACCCAGTACTTC; cdr3_aa: CASSQVAGGPQTQYF
d_call: .; clone_size: few; j_call: TRBJ1-2; v_call: TRBV5-4; cdr3_nt: TGTGCCAGCAGCCCTGAGGGCTACTATGGCTACACCTTC; cdr3_aa: CASSPEGYYGYTF
d_call: TRBD1; clone_size: .; j_call: TRBJ2-7; v_call: TRBV18; cdr3_nt: TGTGCCAGCTCACTCCGGACAGGGGACTACGAGCAGTACTTC; cdr3_aa: CASSLRTGDYEQYF
d_call: .; clone_size: once; j_call: TRBJ1-4; v_call: TRBV27; cdr3_nt: TGTGCCAGCAGTCTTTTCGGCGGTGAAAAACTGTTTTTT; cdr3_aa: CASSLFGGEKLFF
d_call: TRBD1; clone_size: .; j_call: TRBJ2-5; v_call: TRBV19; cdr3_nt: TGTGCCAGTAGTATAAGGACAGGGGAAGAGACCCAGTACTTC; cdr3_aa: CASSIRTGEETQYF
d_call: .; clone_size: .; j_call: TRBJ2-7; v_call: TRBV28; cdr3_nt: TGTGCCAGCAGCCCTGGACTATTCCCTTCCTACGAGCAGTACTTC; cdr3_aa: CASSPGLFPSYEQYF
d_call: .; clone_size: .; j_call: TRBJ2-3; v_call: TRBV29-1; cdr3_nt: TGCAGCGTTGTGTGGGCCTTAGGCACAGATACGCAGTATTTT; cdr3_aa: CSVVWALGTDTQYF
d_call: .; clone_size: .; j_call: TRBJ2-7; v_call: TRBV11-2; cdr3_nt: TGTGCCAGCAGCAAGGAAGGGGCTGGGGAGCAGTACTTC; cdr3_aa: CASSKEGAGEQYF
d_call: .; clone_size: .; j_call: TRBJ2-3; v_call: TRBV5-8; cdr3_nt: TGTGCCAGCAGCCCCTGGGGGGGACAAGCTAGCACAGATACGCAGTATTTT; cdr3_aa: CASSPWGGQASTDTQYF
d_call: .; clone_size: .; j_call: TRBJ2-3; v_call: TRBV4-2; cdr3_nt: TGTGCCAGCAGCCAAGACGGGGGTACTATGGTTGGTACGAGCACAGATACGCAGTATTTT; cdr3_aa: CASSQDGGTMVGTSTDTQYF
d_call: TRBD2; clone_size: once; j_call: TRBJ2-2; v_call: TRBV5-4; cdr3_nt: TGTGCCAGCAGCTCCCCCGGGACTAGCGGGGGAGGGACCGGGGAGCTGTTTTTT; cdr3_aa: CASSSPGTSGGGTGELFF
d_call: .; clone_size: .; j_call: TRBJ2-2; v_call: TRBV12-5; cdr3_nt: TGTGCTAGTGGTTTAGGCAGGGCGGACACCGGGGAGCTGTTTTTT; cdr3_aa: CASGLGRADTGELFF
d_call: TRBD2; clone_size: once; j_call: TRBJ2-3; v_call: TRBV6-6; cdr3_nt: TGTGCCAGCATGGGGCGGGAGGGTGCAGATACGCAGTATTTT; cdr3_aa: CASMGREGADTQYF
d_call: .; clone_size: .; j_call: TRBJ2-3; v_call: TRBV5-4; cdr3_nt: TGTGCCAGCAGCTTGCCAGGCCCCACCACAGATACGCAGTATTTT; cdr3_aa: CASSLPGPTTDTQYF